These T cell receptor beta chains were read from a single sample in a study of T cells in Graves' hyperthyroidism and ophthalmopathy. TCRdb re-called the multiplex PCR reads through MiXCR, storing one row per CDR3 protein. The sample shows just under 750,000 distinct CDR3 sequences, 30% to 40% of them seen only once. Sample: blood. The receptors derive from a woman aged 40 to 50 with Graves' hyperthyroidism. The CDR3 runs from the conserved cysteine through the conserved F or W. The order of the fields is clone size, V gene, J gene, D gene, CDR3 protein, CDR3 DNA. D genes are given only for firm matches. Not every row has a clone size; where given, it reads once, few, many or a size class.

>NA|TRBV24-1|TRBJ1-5|NA
CATSETGFSNQPQHF
TGTGCCACCAGTGAGACGGGTTTTAGCAATCAGCCCCAGCATTTT
>NA|TRBV5-1|TRBJ1-5|TRBD1
CASSAQTGGDSPQHF
TGCGCCAGCAGCGCGCAGACAGGGGGTGATTCACCCCAGCATTTT
>many|TRBV7-8|TRBJ2-5|NA
CASSLGPRAETQYF
TGTGCCAGCAGCCTGGGACCCCGCGCTGAGACCCAGTACTTC
>few|TRBV6-1|TRBJ2-7|NA
CASSDNGRNYEQYF
TGTGCCAGCAGTGACAACGGACGCAATTACGAGCAGTACTTC
>few|TRBV6-5|TRBJ1-2|NA
CASSSRTQEDNGYTF
TGTGCCAGCAGTTCTCGGACCCAGGAGGACAATGGCTACACCTTC
>NA|TRBV7-9|TRBJ1-3|NA
CASRLGGNTVYF
TGTGCCAGTCGTCTGGGGGGAAACACCGTATATTTT
>NA|TRBV20-1|TRBJ2-7|TRBD2
CSAIAGDPQGQYF
TGCAGTGCTATAGCGGGAGACCCCCAGGGGCAGTACTTC
>few|TRBV20-1|TRBJ2-3|NA
CSASEGLGGLDTQYF
TGCAGTGCCAGCGAAGGACTGGGGGGGCTTGATACGCAGTATTTT
>NA|TRBV20-1|TRBJ1-6|TRBD1
CSARGAPGQGYSSPLHF
TGCAGTGCTAGAGGAGCGCCGGGACAGGGTTATAGTTCACCCCTCCACTTT
>NA|TRBV12-3/TRBV12-4|TRBJ2-2|NA
CASTTGSLAGELFF
TGTGCCAGCACCACGGGTTCTCTAGCCGGGGAGCTGTTTTTT
>NA|TRBV11-2|TRBJ1-3|NA
CASRLLEGPGNTIYF
TGTGCCAGCAGGCTTTTGGAGGGACCTGGAAACACCATATATTTT
>few|TRBV20-1|TRBJ1-1|TRBD1
CSVSSGTGGIDTEAFF
TGCAGTGTCAGCTCCGGGACAGGGGGCATAGACACTGAAGCTTTCTTT
>NA|TRBV12-3/TRBV12-4|TRBJ2-7|TRBD2
CASRPAGTSDYEQYF
TGTGCCAGCAGACCGGCCGGGACTAGCGACTACGAGCAGTACTTC
>many|TRBV29-1|TRBJ2-7|NA
CSVERSAGDEQYF
TGCAGCGTTGAAAGGTCGGCGGGCGACGAGCAGTACTTC
>NA|TRBV10-3|TRBJ1-2|NA
CASAQGTRYTF
TGTGCCTCCGCCCAGGGGACTCGCTACACCTTC
>few|TRBV7-2|TRBJ1-1|NA
CASSYQLNTEAFF
TGTGCCAGCAGCTACCAGCTGAACACTGAAGCTTTCTTT
>NA|TRBV9|TRBJ1-2|NA
CASSVEDLWGGYGYTF
TGTGCCAGCAGCGTAGAAGATCTGTGGGGGGGATATGGCTACACCTTC
>NA|TRBV7-9|TRBJ1-1|NA
CASSLGYVRDSSTNTEAFF
TGTGCCAGCAGCTTAGGATACGTGCGGGACTCTAGCACGAACACTGAAGCTTTCTTT
>NA|TRBV6-5|TRBJ1-4|TRBD1
CASSYSRGRTNEKLFF
TGTGCCAGCAGTTACTCGAGGGGGCGAACTAATGAAAAACTGTTTTTT
>many|TRBV15|TRBJ1-5|NA
CATSRRGVEQPQHF
TGTGCCACCAGCAGGAGAGGGGTCGAACAGCCCCAGCATTTT
>few|TRBV10-2|TRBJ2-7|TRBD2
CASRRTSGRVGEQYF
TGCGCCAGCAGACGGACTAGCGGGAGGGTAGGCGAGCAGTACTTC